Included here is one T cell receptor (beta chain) sequence, with context. Repertoires were generated with immunoSEQ multiplex PCR, while TCRdb's copy carries only in-frame clones and drops some. Among around 230,000 clones listed, roughly 87% were seen once. The record originates from a study of blood T cell repertoires in COVID-19. Study at large: Sources were T cells, B-cell-depleted T cells, or PBMCs; the material itself was cDNA or gDNA.

Participants were aged about 18 to 100 years from 20 to 30 US areas. The study assigned cohorts using participant-reported clinical history. The sample consisted of PBMCs or T cells enriched from blood (not recorded which). This clonotype was obtained from a man between 18 and 35 years old with acute COVID-19.

CDR3 nucleotides: TGCAGCGTTGCGGACAGGGGCGGGGAGCTGTTTTTT. Its protein is CSVADRGGELFF. The rearrangement links TRBV29-1 to TRBJ2-2; TRBD1 agrees at 9 bases. V dropped 4 bases and J dropped 7; count of bases not matched to a gene: 1. From germline, CDR1 is SQVTM and CDR2 ANQGSEA. The CDR3 sequence is 12 residues long.